The sequence of this T cell receptor beta chain was determined in a study of cytomegalovirus exposure and HLA in healthy donors. About the study: The same platform as the 666 first-cohort repertoires was used for the 120 or so validation repertoires, a later analysis reported.

Measured with immunoSEQ multiplex PCR; TCRdb has only the in-frame clones, and not every one. Among approximately 160,000 clones listed, 85% to 90% were seen once. V lost 0 bases to trimming and J lost 3 bases; unmatched junction nucleotides: 9. CDR3 length: 18 amino acids. Germline-derived CDR1 and CDR2 are LGHNA and YNFKEQ. The TCR sequence derives from a woman younger than 30 in good health and CMV-seropositive. J is TRBJ2-1 and V is TRBV4-2; the match to TRBD2 covers 9 bases. Sequencing used PBMCs. CDR3 in amino acids: CASSQEALAGAFYNEQFF. CDR3 coding DNA: TGTGCCAGCAGCCAAGAAGCTTTAGCGGGAGCGTTCTACAATGAGCAGTTCTTC.